This T cell receptor beta chain was identified in a study of beta chain features in type 1 diabetes. V shed 3 bases and J shed 8 bases, with 16 bases lying between them. CDR1 GTSNPN and CDR2 SVGIG come from the germline V gene (reference sequence). This CDR3 has 13 amino acids. This clone was picked up a small number of times. Its antigen remains unknown. All of the isolated RNA was reverse transcribed, so expressed TCRB transcripts were sequenced. Generated by immunoSEQ multiplex PCR, the TCRdb table keeps only in-frame clones and is missing some. The table shows roughly 400,000 clones, with roughly 9.8% occurring only once. Study observations and caveats: Patients' naive, central memory and regulatory TCRB repertoires appeared more alike than those of healthy donors. Patients with Type 1 diabetes showed moderately but significantly shorter TCRB CDR3s in all four CD4+ subsets. Although PCR might favor shorter templates, it would do so equally in patients and controls.

Sequences were obtained from central memory CD4+ T cells from blood. The chain carries TRBV30 and TRBJ1-2; tentatively, D is TRBD1 (6 bases). The TCR sequence derives from a man younger than 45 with type 1 diabetes. CDR3 in DNA: TGTGCCTGGAGCCTAAGGGGGGGCTACGGCTACACCTTC. Its translation is CAWSLRGGYGYTF.